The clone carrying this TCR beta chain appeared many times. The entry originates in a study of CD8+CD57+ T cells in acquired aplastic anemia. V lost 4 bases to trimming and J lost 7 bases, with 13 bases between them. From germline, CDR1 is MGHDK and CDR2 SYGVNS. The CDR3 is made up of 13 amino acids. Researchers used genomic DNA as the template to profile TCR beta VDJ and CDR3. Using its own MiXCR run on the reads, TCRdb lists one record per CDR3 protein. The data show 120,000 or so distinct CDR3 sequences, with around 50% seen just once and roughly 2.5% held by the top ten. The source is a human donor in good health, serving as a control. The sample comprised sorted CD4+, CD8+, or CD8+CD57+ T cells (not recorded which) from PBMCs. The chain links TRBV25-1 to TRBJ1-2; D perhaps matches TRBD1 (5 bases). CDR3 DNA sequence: TGTGCCAGCAGTGCTGACAGATCTATTGGCTACACCTTC. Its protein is CASSADRSIGYTF.